This is a list of T cell receptor beta chains from one sample in a study of blood T cell repertoires in COVID-19. Data came from immunoSEQ multiplex PCR; TCRdb stores just in-frame clones and leaves some out. Among about 250,000 clones listed, more than 75% were seen once. Sequencing was done on a sample of peripheral blood. All receptors derive from a woman older than 75 with COVID-19, enrolled during active disease. Both conserved end residues are part of each CDR3.

>TRBJ1-5|TRBV7-9
CASSPDRGLWQPQHF
>TRBJ1-2|TRBV5-1
CASSPGQLQGYGYTF
>TRBJ1-1|TRBV6-5
CATAKQGRNTEAFF
>TRBJ1-1|TRBV5-1
CASSYDRPLDTEAFF
>TRBJ2-2|TRBV7-9
CASSISGGVTGELFF
>TRBJ1-6|TRBV25-1
CASSRDYNSPLHF
>TRBJ1-1|TRBV18
CASSPGLGNTEAFF
>TRBJ1-1|TRBV6-5
CASSRSGTEAFF
>TRBJ2-6|TRBV5-6
CASSILRDRAGNVLTF
>TRBJ1-1|TRBV4-2
CASSLKPGQGPEAFF
>TRBJ2-3|TRBV3-1/TRBV3-2
CASSQGRATDTQYF
>TRBJ2-5|TRBV30
CAWIPTGYQETQYF
>TRBJ2-5|TRBV3-1/TRBV3-2
CASSQALGLAGFQETQYF
>TRBJ2-1|TRBV7-6
CASSLGTLAGGRDEQFF
>TRBJ1-4|TRBV5-6
CASSPGTGYPNEKLFF
>TRBJ1-2|TRBV7-9
CASSSGTDLYGYTF
>TRBJ2-7|TRBV19
CASSTSPGQGTRYF
>TRBJ2-5|TRBV6-5
CATSRLAGEQTQYF
>TRBJ1-2|TRBV2
CASTPTLQGTDGYTF
>TRBJ1-1|TRBV12-3/TRBV12-4
CASSPLATEAFF
>TRBJ1-2|TRBV27
CASSIIGQGGNYGYTF
>TRBJ1-1|TRBV29-1
CSGGTVGTEAFF
>TRBJ2-1|TRBV7-8
CASGTGGINNEQFF
>TRBJ1-1|TRBV7-9
CASSTTGLGITEAFF
>TRBJ2-1|TRBV10-3
CAISWGTAAEQFF
>TRBJ1-2|TRBV7-8
CASSLGLAGGYTF
>TRBJ1-1|TRBV18
CASSPDMNTEAFF
>TRBJ1-1|TRBV3-1/TRBV3-2
CASSQDRRGSKAFF
>TRBJ1-2|TRBV27
CASSRDRGSRGYTF
>TRBJ1-2|TRBV9
CASSVDRRPYGYTF
>TRBJ2-7|TRBV7-2
CASSPPGGVRFSYEQYF
>TRBJ1-1|TRBV15
CATSRRQGQTEAFF
>TRBJ2-3|TRBV11-2
CASSTTRTDTQYF
>TRBJ1-2|TRBV28
CASRLPPYGYTF
>TRBJ1-1|TRBV7-6
CASSLGMDRSTEAFF
>TRBJ1-2|TRBV28
CASSPPAVGYTF
>TRBJ1-4|TRBV7-6
CASSLGQGAPNEKLFF
>TRBJ1-6|TRBV4-1
CASSQGDRYSPLHF
>TRBJ1-4|TRBV3-1/TRBV3-2
CASTGWGDLGEKLFF
>TRBJ1-5|TRBV5-4
CASSSKGPRVGNQPQHF
>TRBJ1-5|TRBV30
CAWSPDSVGNQPQHF
>TRBJ2-1|TRBV5-6
CASSLDGYPQRNEQFF
>TRBJ2-1|TRBV5-1
CASSLAPQGGSNEQFF